What follows describes a single T cell receptor beta chain. Its antigen is currently unknown. The data were obtained in a study of T cells in tuberculosis. The wider study: PBMC were archived before or within 7 days of starting treatment. Whole-study results and caveats: Active tuberculosis cases were adults; controls were adolescents. A GMM-specific repertoire classifier reached around 85% accuracy, AUROC 0.90.

Clones were sequenced by immunoSEQ multiplex PCR, and TCRdb holds only the in-frame ones, with some missing. The table records tens of thousands of clones, about 92% of them present only once. The CDR3 contains 14 residues. Germline V gene data show CDR1 as SGDLS and CDR2 as YYNGEE. Trimming pared 3 bases from V and 0 bases from J, leaving 7 bases between. Time point: new active TB diagnosis, blood taken before or within 7 days of starting treatment. This receptor was obtained from an adult with tuberculosis. Some clones in this sample may be carry-over from other donors' samples. Here the sequenced sample was PBMCs, taken at tuberculosis diagnosis. The rearrangement links TRBV9 to TRBJ1-5; no reliable D call. The CDR3 spells CASSERDSNQPQHF. The CDR3 DNA follows: TGTGCCAGCAGCGAACGGGATAGCAATCAGCCCCAGCATTTT. The whole variable domain, remainder taken from reference TRBV9 and TRBJ1-5, is DSGVTQTPKHLITATGQRVTLRCSPRSGDLSVYWYQQSLDQGLQFLIQYYNGEERAKGNILERFSAQQFPDLHSELNLSSLELGDSALYFCASSERDSNQPQHFGDGTRLSIL.